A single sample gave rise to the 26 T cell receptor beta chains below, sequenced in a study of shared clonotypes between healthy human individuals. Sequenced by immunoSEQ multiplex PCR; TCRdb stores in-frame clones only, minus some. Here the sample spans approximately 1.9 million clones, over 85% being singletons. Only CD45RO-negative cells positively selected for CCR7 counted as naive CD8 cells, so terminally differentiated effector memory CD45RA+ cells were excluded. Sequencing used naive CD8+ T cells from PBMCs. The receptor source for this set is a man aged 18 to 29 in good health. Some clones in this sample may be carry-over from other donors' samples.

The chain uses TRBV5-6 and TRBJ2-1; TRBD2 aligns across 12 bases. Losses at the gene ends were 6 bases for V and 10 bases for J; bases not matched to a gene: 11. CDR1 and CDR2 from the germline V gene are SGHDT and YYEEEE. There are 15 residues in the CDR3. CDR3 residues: CASITLAGGPEEQFF. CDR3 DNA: TGTGCCAGCATTACTCTAGCGGGAGGGCCTGAGGAGCAGTTCTTC.

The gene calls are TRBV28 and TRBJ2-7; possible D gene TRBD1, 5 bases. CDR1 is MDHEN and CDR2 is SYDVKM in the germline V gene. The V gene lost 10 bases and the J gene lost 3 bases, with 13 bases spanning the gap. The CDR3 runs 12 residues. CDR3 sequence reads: CATGADLYEQYF. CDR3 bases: TGTGCCACTGGGGCAGACCTCTACGAGCAGTACTTC.

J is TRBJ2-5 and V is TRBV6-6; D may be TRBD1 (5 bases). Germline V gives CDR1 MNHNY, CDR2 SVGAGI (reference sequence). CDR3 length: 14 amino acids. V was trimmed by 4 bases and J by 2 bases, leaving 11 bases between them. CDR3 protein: CASSSGHTQETQYF. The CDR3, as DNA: TGTGCCAGCAGTTCCGGACACACGCAAGAGACCCAGTACTTC.

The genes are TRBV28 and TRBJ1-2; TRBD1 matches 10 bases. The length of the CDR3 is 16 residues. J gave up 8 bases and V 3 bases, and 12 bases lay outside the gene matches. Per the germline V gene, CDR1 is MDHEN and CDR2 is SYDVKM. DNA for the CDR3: TGTGCCAGCAGTTTTGGGCGGCGACAGGGGGCTGGAGGCTACACCTTC. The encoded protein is CASSFGRRQGAGGYTF.

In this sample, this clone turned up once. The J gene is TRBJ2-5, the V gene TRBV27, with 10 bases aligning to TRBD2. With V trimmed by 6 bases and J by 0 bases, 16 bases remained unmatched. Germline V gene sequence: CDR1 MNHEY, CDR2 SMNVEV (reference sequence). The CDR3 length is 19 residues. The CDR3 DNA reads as TGTGCCAGCAGAGATACTAGCGGGAACTCCCTCAGGTACCAAGAGACCCAGTACTTC. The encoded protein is CASRDTSGNSLRYQETQYF.

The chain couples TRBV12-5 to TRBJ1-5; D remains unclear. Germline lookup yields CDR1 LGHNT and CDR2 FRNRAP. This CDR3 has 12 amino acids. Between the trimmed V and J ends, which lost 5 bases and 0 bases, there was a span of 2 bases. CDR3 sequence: CASGISNQPQHF. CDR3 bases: TGTGCTAGTGGTATTAGCAATCAGCCCCAGCATTTT.

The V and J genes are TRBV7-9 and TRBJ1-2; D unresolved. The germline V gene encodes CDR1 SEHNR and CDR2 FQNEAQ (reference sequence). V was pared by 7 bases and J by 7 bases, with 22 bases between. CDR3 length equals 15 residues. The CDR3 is CASTPGPGTSSGYTF. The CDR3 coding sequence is TGTGCCAGCACACCCGGACCCGGAACCTCTAGTGGCTACACCTTC.

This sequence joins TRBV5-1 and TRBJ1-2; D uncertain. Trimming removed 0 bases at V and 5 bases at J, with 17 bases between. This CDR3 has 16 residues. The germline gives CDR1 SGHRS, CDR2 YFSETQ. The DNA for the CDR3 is TGCGCCAGCAGCTTGGGTTCCCCCGGGTCGGCGTATGGCTACACCTTC. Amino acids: CASSLGSPGSAYGYTF. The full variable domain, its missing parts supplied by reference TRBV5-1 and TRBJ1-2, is KAGVTQTPRYLIKTRGQQVTLSCSPISGHRSVSWYQQTPGQGLQFLFEYFSETQRNKGNFPGRFSGRQFSNSRSEMNVSTLELGDSALYLCASSLGSPGSAYGYTFGSGTRLTVV.

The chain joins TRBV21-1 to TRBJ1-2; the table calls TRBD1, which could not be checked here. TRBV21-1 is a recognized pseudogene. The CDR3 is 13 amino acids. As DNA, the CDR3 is TGTGCCAGCAGCAAACACAGGGGAGATGGCTACACCTTC. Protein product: CASSKHRGDGYTF.

DNA of the CDR3: TGTGCCAGCAGTTACGGGGATTCAGGTGGCTACACCTTC. Protein: CASSYGDSGGYTF. This chain joins TRBV6-5 and TRBJ1-2; D unclear. The germline gives CDR1 MNHEY, CDR2 SVGAGI. Between the trimmed V and J ends, which lost 2 bases and 7 bases, there was a span of 11 bases. The CDR3 length is 13 residues.

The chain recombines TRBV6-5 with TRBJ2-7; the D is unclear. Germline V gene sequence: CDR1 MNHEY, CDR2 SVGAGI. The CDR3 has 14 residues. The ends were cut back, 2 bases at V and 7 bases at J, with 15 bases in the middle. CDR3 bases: TGTGCCAGCAGTTACCAGCCACTGGCATGGGAGCAGTACTTC. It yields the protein CASSYQPLAWEQYF.

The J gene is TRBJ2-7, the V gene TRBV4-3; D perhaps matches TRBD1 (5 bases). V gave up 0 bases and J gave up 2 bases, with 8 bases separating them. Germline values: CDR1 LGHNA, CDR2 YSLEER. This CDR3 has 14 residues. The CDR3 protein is CASSQEVQAYEQYF. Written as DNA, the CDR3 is TGCGCCAGCAGCCAAGAGGTACAGGCCTACGAGCAGTACTTC.

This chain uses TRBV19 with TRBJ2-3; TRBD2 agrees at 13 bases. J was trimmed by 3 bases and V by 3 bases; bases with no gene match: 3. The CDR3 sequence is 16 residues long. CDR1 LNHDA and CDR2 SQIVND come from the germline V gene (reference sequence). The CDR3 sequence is CASSMGLAGRTDTQYF. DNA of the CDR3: TGTGCCAGTAGTATGGGACTAGCGGGAAGGACAGATACGCAGTATTTT.

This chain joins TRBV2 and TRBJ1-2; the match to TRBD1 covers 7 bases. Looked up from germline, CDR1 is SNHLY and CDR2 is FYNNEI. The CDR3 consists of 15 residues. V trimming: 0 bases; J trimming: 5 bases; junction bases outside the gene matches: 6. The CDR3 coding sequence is TGTGCCAGCAGTGAAGCGCTTCTGACAGGGTATGGCTACACCTTC. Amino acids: CASSEALLTGYGYTF.

CDR3 sequence reads: CASSGQGISTDTQYF. The CDR3, as DNA: TGTGCCAGCAGCGGACAGGGGATCAGCACAGATACGCAGTATTTT. This sequence joins TRBV7-9 and TRBJ2-3, with 9 positions matching TRBD1. Germline loops: CDR1 SEHNR, CDR2 FQNEAQ (reference sequence). V gave up 5 bases and J gave up 0 bases; unmatched junction bases: 3. This CDR3 has 15 residues.

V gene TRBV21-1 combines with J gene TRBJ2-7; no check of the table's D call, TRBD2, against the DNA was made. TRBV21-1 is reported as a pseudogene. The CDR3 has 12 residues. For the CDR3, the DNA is TGTGCCAGCAGCAATAGTTGCTACGAGCAGTACTTC. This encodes CASSNSCYEQYF.

The CDR3 here is CASREASKPEAFF. The CDR3 nucleotides are TGTGCCAGCAGAGAGGCGAGTAAGCCTGAAGCTTTCTTT. The chain has TRBV11-2 and TRBJ1-1; D call uncertain. V shed 6 bases and J shed 6 bases, with 14 bases lying between them. CDR1 is SGHAT and CDR2 is FQNNGV in the germline V gene. This CDR3 has 13 amino acids. Combining the CDR3 with reference TRBV11-2 and TRBJ1-1 gives the whole variable domain EAGVAQSPRYKIIEKRQSVAFWCNPISGHATLYWYQQILGQGPKLLIQFQNNGVVDDSQLPKDRFSAERLKGVDSTLKIQPAKLEDSAVYLCASREASKPEAFFGQGTRLTVV.

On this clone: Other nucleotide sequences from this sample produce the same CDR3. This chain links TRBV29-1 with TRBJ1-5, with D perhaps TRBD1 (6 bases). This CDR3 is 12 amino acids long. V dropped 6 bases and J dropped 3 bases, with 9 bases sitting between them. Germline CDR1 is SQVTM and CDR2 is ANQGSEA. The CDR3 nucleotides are TGCAGCGTCGGGGGCACCAATCAGCCCCAGCATTTT. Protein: CSVGGTNQPQHF.

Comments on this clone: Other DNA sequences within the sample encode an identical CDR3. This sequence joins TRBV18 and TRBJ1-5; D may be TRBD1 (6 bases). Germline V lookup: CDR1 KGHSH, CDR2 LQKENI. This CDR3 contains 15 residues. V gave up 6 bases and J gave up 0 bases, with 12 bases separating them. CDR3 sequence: CASSLDRYSNQPQHF. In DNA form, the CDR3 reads TGTGCCAGCTCCCTTGACAGGTATAGCAATCAGCCCCAGCATTTT.

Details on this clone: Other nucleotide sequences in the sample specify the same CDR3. CDR3 sequence (DNA): TGTGCCAGCAGTTTGGTAGCGGGCGGCACAGATACGCAGTATTTT. Its translation: CASSLVAGGTDTQYF. The chain uses TRBV27 and TRBJ2-3; the match to TRBD2 covers 7 bases. This CDR3 region has 15 residues. CDR1 is MNHEY, CDR2 SMNVEV, per germline (reference sequence). After removal of 3 bases from V and 1 base from J, the junction contained 4 bases not matched to a gene.

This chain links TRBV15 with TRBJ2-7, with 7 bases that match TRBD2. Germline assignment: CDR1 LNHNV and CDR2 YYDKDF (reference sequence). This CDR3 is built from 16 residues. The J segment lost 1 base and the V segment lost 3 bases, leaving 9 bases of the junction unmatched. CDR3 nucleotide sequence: TGTGCCACCAGCAGGGGGATGGGGGACTATTCCTACGAGCAGTACTTC. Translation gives CATSRGMGDYSYEQYF.

DNA of the CDR3: TGTGCCAGTAGTATCCCGATTGGCGGGAGTGAGACCCAGTACTTC. Encoded protein: CASSIPIGGSETQYF. The chain links TRBV19 to TRBJ2-5; TRBD2 matches at 7 bases. Germline lookup yields CDR1 LNHDA and CDR2 SQIVND (reference sequence). V gave up 3 bases and J gave up 5 bases; unmatched junction bases: 9. The CDR3 loop spans 15 amino acids.

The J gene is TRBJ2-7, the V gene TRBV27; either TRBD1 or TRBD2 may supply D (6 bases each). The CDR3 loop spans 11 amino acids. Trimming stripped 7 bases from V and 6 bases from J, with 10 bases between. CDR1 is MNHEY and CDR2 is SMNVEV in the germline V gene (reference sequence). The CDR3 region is CASTKGGEQYF. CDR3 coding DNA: TGTGCCAGCACCAAGGGGGGCGAGCAGTACTTC.

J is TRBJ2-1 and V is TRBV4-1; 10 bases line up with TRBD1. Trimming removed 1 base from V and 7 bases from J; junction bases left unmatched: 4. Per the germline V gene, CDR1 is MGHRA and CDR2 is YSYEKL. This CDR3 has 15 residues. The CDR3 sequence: CASSQGQGALNEQFF. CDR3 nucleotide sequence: TGCGCCAGCAGCCAAGGACAGGGGGCGCTGAATGAGCAGTTCTTC.

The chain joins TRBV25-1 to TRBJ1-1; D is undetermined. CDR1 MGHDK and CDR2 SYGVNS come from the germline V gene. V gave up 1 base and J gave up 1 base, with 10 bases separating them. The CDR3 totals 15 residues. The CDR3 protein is CASSESGYGNTEAFF. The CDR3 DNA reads TGTGCCAGCAGTGAATCGGGGTACGGGAACACTGAAGCTTTCTTT.

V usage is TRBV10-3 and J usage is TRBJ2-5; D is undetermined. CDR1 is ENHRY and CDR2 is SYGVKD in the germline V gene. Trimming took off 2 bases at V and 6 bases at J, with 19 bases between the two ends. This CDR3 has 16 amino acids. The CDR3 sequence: CAISEPLLPPWQTQYF. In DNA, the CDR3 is TGTGCCATCAGTGAGCCGCTACTTCCACCTTGGCAGACCCAGTACTTC.